These T cell receptor beta chains were read from a single sample in a study of cytomegalovirus exposure and HLA in healthy donors. Assay used: immunoSEQ multiplex PCR; TCRdb lists only in-frame clones, some missing. The sample lists around 130,000 clones, less than 80% occurring once. The sequencing sample was made of PBMCs. These receptors all stem from a man aged 35 to 55 in good health and CMV-seropositive. Each CDR3 is given with its conserved first and last residue. A D gene is named only where the DNA matches it firmly. A row's size may be missing; if present it is once, few, many or a size class.

cdr3_nt: TGTGCCAGCAGTGAAGTAGGCGGTCCTACCTACGAGCAGTACTTC
cdr3_aa: CASSEVGGPTYEQYF
d_call: NA
clone_size: NA
v_call: TRBV2
j_call: TRBJ2-7

cdr3_nt: TGTGCCAGCAGTCTCCGGGACAGGGGTGAAAAACTGTTTTTT
cdr3_aa: CASSLRDRGEKLFF
d_call: TRBD1
clone_size: few
v_call: TRBV6-5
j_call: TRBJ1-4

cdr3_nt: TGTGCCAGCAGCACAGGGCTCCAAGAGACCCAGTACTTC
cdr3_aa: CASSTGLQETQYF
d_call: NA
clone_size: NA
v_call: TRBV5-4
j_call: TRBJ2-5

cdr3_nt: TGTGCCTGGACAGGCGGTAGCGGGGGCTCCTACGAGCAGTACTTC
cdr3_aa: CAWTGGSGGSYEQYF
d_call: TRBD2
clone_size: once
v_call: TRBV30
j_call: TRBJ2-7

cdr3_nt: TGTGCCAGCAGCCTGCCCAGGGGGACAGGGCCCACCGGGGAGCTGTTTTTT
cdr3_aa: CASSLPRGTGPTGELFF
d_call: TRBD1
clone_size: NA
v_call: TRBV7-8
j_call: TRBJ2-2

cdr3_nt: TGTGCCAGCAGCCCTCAACTAGCGGGGGGGGGTACGCAGTATTTT
cdr3_aa: CASSPQLAGGGTQYF
d_call: TRBD2
clone_size: NA
v_call: TRBV7-2
j_call: TRBJ2-3

cdr3_nt: TGTGCCACCAGCAGAGATACCCCACTAGCGGGCGGGGAAAGCACAGATACGCAGTATTTT
cdr3_aa: CATSRDTPLAGGESTDTQYF
d_call: TRBD2
clone_size: NA
v_call: TRBV15
j_call: TRBJ2-3

cdr3_nt: TGTGCCAGCAGTTACTCGGAGTTGAACACTGAAGCTTTCTTT
cdr3_aa: CASSYSELNTEAFF
d_call: NA
clone_size: NA
v_call: TRBV6-5
j_call: TRBJ1-1

cdr3_nt: TGCGCCAGCAGCCCGACAGGGGACAATCAGCCCCAGCATTTT
cdr3_aa: CASSPTGDNQPQHF
d_call: TRBD1
clone_size: NA
v_call: TRBV5-1
j_call: TRBJ1-5

cdr3_nt: TGTGCCAGCAGCCGGGCGGGTACCTATGGCTACACCTTC
cdr3_aa: CASSRAGTYGYTF
d_call: NA
clone_size: NA
v_call: TRBV6-5
j_call: TRBJ1-2

cdr3_nt: TGTGCCAGCAGCGTGTTCGGGGAGGGAAGACCTAACTATGGCTACACCTTC
cdr3_aa: CASSVFGEGRPNYGYTF
d_call: NA
clone_size: few
v_call: TRBV9
j_call: TRBJ1-2

cdr3_nt: TGTGCCAGCGGGGGGGGGCGGGTCTACGAGCAGTACTTC
cdr3_aa: CASGGGRVYEQYF
d_call: NA
clone_size: NA
v_call: TRBV2
j_call: TRBJ2-7

cdr3_nt: TGTGCCAGCAGTTCTCCCTCGAGACAGGGAAAACAAGAGACCCAGTACTTC
cdr3_aa: CASSSPSRQGKQETQYF
d_call: TRBD1
clone_size: NA
v_call: TRBV27
j_call: TRBJ2-5

cdr3_nt: TGCGCCAGCAGCTTGGCCCAGGTGAAGAACACTGAAGCTTTCTTT
cdr3_aa: CASSLAQVKNTEAFF
d_call: NA
clone_size: NA
v_call: TRBV5-1
j_call: TRBJ1-1

cdr3_nt: TGTGCCAGCAGCTATCAGGGTGGCACAGATACGCAGTATTTT
cdr3_aa: CASSYQGGTDTQYF
d_call: NA
clone_size: few
v_call: TRBV7-9
j_call: TRBJ2-3

cdr3_nt: TGTGCCAGCAGCTTGGGTAGCGGGAACACCGGGGAGCTGTTTTTT
cdr3_aa: CASSLGSGNTGELFF
d_call: NA
clone_size: NA
v_call: TRBV5-4
j_call: TRBJ2-2

cdr3_nt: TGTGCCAGCAGCCTCTTAACAGGGGACGGCTACACCTTC
cdr3_aa: CASSLLTGDGYTF
d_call: TRBD1
clone_size: NA
v_call: TRBV7-9
j_call: TRBJ1-2

cdr3_nt: TGTGCCAGCAGTGAAGTGGTAGGGGACAGCGTGAGTGGCAACGAGCAGTACTTC
cdr3_aa: CASSEVVGDSVSGNEQYF
d_call: TRBD1
clone_size: NA
v_call: TRBV6-1
j_call: TRBJ2-7

cdr3_nt: TGTGCCAGCAGGAGACAGAACACCGGGGAGCTGTTTTTT
cdr3_aa: CASRRQNTGELFF
d_call: NA
clone_size: NA
v_call: TRBV6-5
j_call: TRBJ2-2

cdr3_nt: TGTGCCAGCTCACCAACTAACTACAATGAGCAGTTCTTC
cdr3_aa: CASSPTNYNEQFF
d_call: NA
clone_size: NA
v_call: TRBV18
j_call: TRBJ2-1

cdr3_nt: TGCGCCAGCAGCTGGAGTAGCGGGAGGCCCACCTACGAGCAGTACTTC
cdr3_aa: CASSWSSGRPTYEQYF
d_call: TRBD2
clone_size: NA
v_call: TRBV5-1
j_call: TRBJ2-7

cdr3_nt: TGTGCCAGCAGCGAGGGAGGACAGGGCGGTACTGAAGCTTTCTTT
cdr3_aa: CASSEGGQGGTEAFF
d_call: TRBD1
clone_size: NA
v_call: TRBV7-8
j_call: TRBJ1-1

cdr3_nt: TGTGCCAGCAGCCCCAGGACAGGGAGCTATGGCTACACCTTC
cdr3_aa: CASSPRTGSYGYTF
d_call: TRBD1
clone_size: once
v_call: TRBV7-2
j_call: TRBJ1-2

cdr3_nt: TGTGCCAGCAAAAGGGGGGGGCAGGTGAACACTGAAGCTTTCTTT
cdr3_aa: CASKRGGQVNTEAFF
d_call: NA
clone_size: NA
v_call: TRBV7-2
j_call: TRBJ1-1

cdr3_nt: TGTGCCTGGAGTTCCGGGACAGGACCCCAAGAGACCCAGTACTTC
cdr3_aa: CAWSSGTGPQETQYF
d_call: TRBD1
clone_size: NA
v_call: TRBV30
j_call: TRBJ2-5

cdr3_nt: TGCGCCAGCAGCTTGGGGACAGTTGGGAATCAGCCCCAGCATTTT
cdr3_aa: CASSLGTVGNQPQHF
d_call: NA
clone_size: NA
v_call: TRBV5-1
j_call: TRBJ1-5

cdr3_nt: TGCGCCAGCAGTGAGCTGGCAGGGCTTTCACCCCTCCACTTT
cdr3_aa: CASSELAGLSPLHF
d_call: NA
clone_size: NA
v_call: TRBV10-2
j_call: TRBJ1-6

cdr3_nt: TGTGCCAGCACAGGGAGTCCTAATGAAAAACTGTTTTTT
cdr3_aa: CASTGSPNEKLFF
d_call: NA
clone_size: NA
v_call: TRBV10-3
j_call: TRBJ1-4

cdr3_nt: TGCGCCAGCAGCTGGGGGGGGATTATGGAGCCCAGACCTCTGATCTCTGGAAACACCATATATTTT
cdr3_aa: CASSWGGIMEPRPLISGNTIYF
d_call: NA
clone_size: NA
v_call: TRBV5-1
j_call: TRBJ1-3

cdr3_nt: TGTGCCAGCAGTCCTACGAGGCTAGCGGGCGGGCTCACCGGGGAGCTGTTTTTT
cdr3_aa: CASSPTRLAGGLTGELFF
d_call: TRBD2
clone_size: NA
v_call: TRBV27
j_call: TRBJ2-2

cdr3_nt: TGCGCCAGCAGCTTGAGTCCCCCCGGACAGGGGACTTCGTCTGGGGCCAACGTCCTGACTTTC
cdr3_aa: CASSLSPPGQGTSSGANVLTF
d_call: TRBD1
clone_size: NA
v_call: TRBV5-1
j_call: TRBJ2-6

cdr3_nt: TGCGCCAGCAGCCAAGGGGCAGGATCCGTAGACACCATATATTTT
cdr3_aa: CASSQGAGSVDTIYF
d_call: NA
clone_size: NA
v_call: TRBV4-1
j_call: TRBJ1-3

cdr3_nt: TGTGCCAGCAGCTCTACAGGGGGCGGTTTGGGTTATGAGCAGTTCTTC
cdr3_aa: CASSSTGGGLGYEQFF
d_call: TRBD1
clone_size: NA
v_call: TRBV7-6
j_call: TRBJ2-1

cdr3_nt: TGTGCCAGCAGGTCGGGGTATTACGAGCAGTACTTC
cdr3_aa: CASRSGYYEQYF
d_call: NA
clone_size: NA
v_call: TRBV27
j_call: TRBJ2-7

cdr3_nt: TGTGCCAGCAGTACTAGGTCGACCGGGACAGGGATCAACTATGGCTACACCTTC
cdr3_aa: CASSTRSTGTGINYGYTF
d_call: TRBD1
clone_size: NA
v_call: TRBV27
j_call: TRBJ1-2

cdr3_nt: TGTGCCAGCAGTGAAAGCGGGAGGAGTCGATACAATGAGCAGTTCTTC
cdr3_aa: CASSESGRSRYNEQFF
d_call: TRBD2
clone_size: NA
v_call: TRBV6-1
j_call: TRBJ2-1

cdr3_nt: TGTGCCACCAGCAGAGATGAGACATTCGGAAACACCATATATTTT
cdr3_aa: CATSRDETFGNTIYF
d_call: NA
clone_size: NA
v_call: TRBV15
j_call: TRBJ1-3

cdr3_nt: TGCAGTGCCGGGAGAGATCAGCCCCAGCATTTT
cdr3_aa: CSAGRDQPQHF
d_call: NA
clone_size: NA
v_call: TRBV20-1
j_call: TRBJ1-5

cdr3_nt: TGTGCCAGCAGCCGGGACAGGGGGTGTGAGCAGTACTTC
cdr3_aa: CASSRDRGCEQYF
d_call: TRBD1
clone_size: NA
v_call: TRBV27
j_call: TRBJ2-7

cdr3_nt: TGCGCCAGCAAAGTAGACTCCTACAATGAGCAGTTCTTC
cdr3_aa: CASKVDSYNEQFF
d_call: NA
clone_size: NA
v_call: TRBV5-1
j_call: TRBJ2-1

cdr3_nt: TGCAGCGTTGAGGGGGGACAGGGTTTCACAGATACGCAGTATTTT
cdr3_aa: CSVEGGQGFTDTQYF
d_call: TRBD1
clone_size: NA
v_call: TRBV29-1
j_call: TRBJ2-3